These T cell receptor beta chains were read from a single sample in a study of T cell changes during pregnancy in multiple sclerosis. Produced via immunoSEQ multiplex PCR; TCRdb's table is partial and in-frame only. The sample consists of 40,000 to 50,000 clones, around 94% of them appearing once. The sequencing here drew on CD4+ T cells from peripheral blood mononuclear cells, taken in the first trimester of pregnancy. The receptors come from a female donor with multiple sclerosis, enrolled in a pregnancy study. Both conserved end residues are part of each CDR3. The D gene is left open where the match is weak. Clone sizes are given selectively: once, few, many, or a class where the clone is expanded.

V	D	size	J	length	DNA	CDR3
TRBV6-5	TRBD1	NA	TRBJ2-1	15	TGTGCCAGCAGTTATCCAGGATTCAGGGGGAATGAGCAGTTCTTC	CASSYPGFRGNEQFF
TRBV15	NA	NA	TRBJ1-1	15	TGTGCCACCAGCAGAACAGGTTCCAGGGGCACTGAAGCTTTCTTT	CATSRTGSRGTEAFF
TRBV14	NA	NA	TRBJ1-2	14	TGTGCCAGCAGCCCCCCGGGGGTTAACTATGGCTACACCTTC	CASSPPGVNYGYTF
TRBV6-1	NA	NA	TRBJ2-7	12	TGTGCCAGCAGTCACAGTTCCTACGAGCAGTACTTC	CASSHSSYEQYF
TRBV15	NA	NA	TRBJ1-6	17	TGTGCCACCAGCAGTGATCGAGGACTGGCCTATAATTCACCCCTCCACTTT	CATSSDRGLAYNSPLHF
TRBV30	TRBD1	NA	TRBJ2-4	12	TGTGCCTGGAACGCAGGGGGCAACATTCAGTACTTC	CAWNAGGNIQYF
TRBV10-2	NA	NA	TRBJ1-1	14	TGCGCCAGCAGCACGACAGGCCGGAACACTGAAGCTTTCTTT	CASSTTGRNTEAFF
TRBV6-5	NA	NA	TRBJ2-1	14	NA	CASSGGHFGNEQFF
TRBV7-2	TRBD2	NA	TRBJ2-3	16	TGTGCCAGCAGGTGGACTAGCGGGGGCCTCACAGATACGCAGTATTTT	CASRWTSGGLTDTQYF
TRBV7-3	TRBD1	NA	TRBJ1-6	15	TGTGCCAGCAGCACCGGGACAGGGGGGAATTCACCCCTCCACTTT	CASSTGTGGNSPLHF
TRBV4-1	NA	NA	TRBJ1-6	14	TGCGCCAGCAGCCAAGACAGGGGATATTCACCCCTCCACTTT	CASSQDRGYSPLHF
TRBV5-1	NA	NA	TRBJ2-6	15	TGCGCCAGCTTCACGGGGAGCTCTGGGGCCAACGTCCTGACTTTC	CASFTGSSGANVLTF
TRBV30	TRBD1	NA	TRBJ1-2	13	TGTGCCTGGAACAGGGGGGGAAACTATGGCTACACCTTC	CAWNRGGNYGYTF
TRBV11-3	TRBD1	NA	TRBJ2-7	15	TGTGCCAGCAGCCTCAGCGGGACAGGGGTCCACGAGCAGTACTTC	CASSLSGTGVHEQYF
TRBV15	TRBD2	NA	TRBJ2-1	16	TGTGCCACCAGCAGAGTGCTTGGACTAGCGGGTGGGGAGCAGTTCTTC	CATSRVLGLAGGEQFF
TRBV18	TRBD1	NA	TRBJ1-5	17	TGTGCCAGCTCACCACGACAGGGGGCGCGTAGCAATCAGCCCCAGCATTTT	CASSPRQGARSNQPQHF
TRBV25-1	NA	NA	TRBJ1-1	14	TGTGCCAGCAGGCAGGGATCGATGAACACTGAAGCTTTCTTT	CASRQGSMNTEAFF
TRBV10-2	TRBD1	NA	TRBJ1-1	16	TGCGCCAGCAGGCGTCCCGGGACAGGGAACCCAGGTGAAGCTTTCTTT	CASRRPGTGNPGEAFF
TRBV4-2	NA	NA	TRBJ2-4	15	TGTGCCAGCAGCCAAGATCGCTGGGGGGAGAACATTCAGTACTTC	CASSQDRWGENIQYF
TRBV9	TRBD1	NA	TRBJ1-2	16	TGTGCCAGCAGCCCAACGGTGTGGCAGGGGGACTATGGCTACACCTTC	CASSPTVWQGDYGYTF
TRBV5-4	NA	NA	TRBJ2-5	13	TGTGCCAGCAGCGGTACAGGCGAAGAGACCCAGTACTTC	CASSGTGEETQYF
TRBV5-4	NA	NA	TRBJ1-1	18	TGTGCCAGCAGCCCGCGAGGTTATCCCCCAAGCAAGAACACTGAAGCTTTCTTT	CASSPRGYPPSKNTEAFF
TRBV9	NA	once	TRBJ2-6	13	TGTGCCAGCAGCGTACTTGGGGCCAACGTCCTGACTTTC	CASSVLGANVLTF
TRBV25-1	TRBD1	NA	TRBJ2-5	16	TGTGCCAGCAGTGATGGGACAGGGACGAGGGGAGAGACCCAGTACTTC	CASSDGTGTRGETQYF
TRBV11-1	TRBD1	NA	TRBJ2-1	18	TGTGCCAGCAGCTACGGACAGGGGGGGGTAAGCTCCTACAATGAGCAGTTCTTC	CASSYGQGGVSSYNEQFF
TRBV7-2	NA	NA	TRBJ2-1	15	TGTGCCAGCAGCTTAAGCTGGAGCTCCTACAATGAGCAGTTCTTC	CASSLSWSSYNEQFF
TRBV6-6	NA	NA	TRBJ2-7	15	TGTGCCAGCAGATCCGGGACACCGAGCTCCTACGAGCAGTACTTC	CASRSGTPSSYEQYF
TRBV5-1	NA	NA	TRBJ2-7	13	TGCGCCAGCAGCTTGTCTCGGGCCTACGAGCAGTACTTC	CASSLSRAYEQYF
TRBV29-1	NA	NA	TRBJ1-2	9	TGCAGCGTTGACAATGGCTACACCTTC	CSVDNGYTF
TRBV6-6	NA	NA	TRBJ1-1	13	TGTGCCAGCAGTTACTCACAGGTCGCGCGAGCTTTCTTT	CASSYSQVARAFF
TRBV5-4	TRBD1	NA	TRBJ2-7	13	TGTGCCAGCAGCGACCAACAGGGGTACGAGCAGTACTTC	CASSDQQGYEQYF